This T cell receptor (beta chain) emerged from a study of OX40 agonist ivuxolimab in advanced cancers. The overall study: With ivuxolimab, an agonistic anti-OX40 (CD134) antibody, patients were treated.

Germline values: CDR1 SEHNR, CDR2 FQNEAQ (reference sequence). The V end lost 6 bases, the J end lost 1 base, and 13 bases lay between the germline ends. The CDR3 is made up of 16 amino acids. Findings and caveats of the study: In the 0.1 to 3.0 mg/kg range, CD4+ and CD8+ blood T cells had expanded clonally by week 6.

A remark on this clone: Antigen unknown.

Only in-frame clones appear in the TCRdb table, and some are missing; sequencing was by immunoSEQ multiplex PCR. The sample includes under 55,000 clones, approximately 92% of them seen just once. The chain is built from TRBV7-9 and TRBJ2-6; D is possibly TRBD2 (6 bases). This receptor was obtained from an adult with an advanced solid tumor such as melanoma, head and neck, liver or kidney cancer. Specimen: CD4+ or CD8+ T cells sorted from blood, collected in a trial of the OX40 agonist ivuxolimab. The chain's CDR3 is CASSFGGRSGANVLTF. The CDR3 coding sequence is TGTGCCAGCAGTTTTGGGGGGAGATCTGGGGCCAACGTCCTGACTTTC.